Shown below are 16 T cell receptor beta chains from a single sample sequenced in a study of cytomegalovirus exposure and HLA in healthy donors. Vbeta (60) and Jbeta (13) primers were used in the PCR. Profiling relied on immunoSEQ multiplex PCR, and the TCRdb table lists in-frame clones only, not all of them. This table has roughly 220,000 clones, 70% appearing once. Sequencing was done on a sample of PBMCs. Source of these receptors: a man aged 35 to 55 in good health and CMV-seropositive.

The V gene is TRBV29-1, the J gene TRBJ1-2; D uncertain. The V gene's germline CDR1 is SQVTM and CDR2 ANQGSEA. The CDR3 sequence is 14 residues long. V was cut by 5 bases and J by 3 bases, with 16 bases left in between. CDR3 DNA: TGCAGCGTTAAAGTGGACTCTCGGGACTATGGCTACACCTTC. It encodes CSVKVDSRDYGYTF.

This rearrangement joins TRBV5-6 to TRBJ1-2; D is unresolved. Germline-derived CDR1 and CDR2 are SGHDT and YYEEEE. Trimming took 4 bases from V and 1 from J, leaving 14 bases between them. The CDR3 has 15 amino acids. In DNA form, the CDR3 reads TGTGCCAGCAGCATACGACCGGGAAATAACTATGGCTACACCTTC. It yields the protein CASSIRPGNNYGYTF.

The chain links TRBV7-2 to TRBJ2-1, with TRBD2 identical over 13 bases. The CDR3 is 16 amino acids. V was pared by 2 bases and J by 5 bases, with 3 bases of the junction left unmatched. Germline V lookup: CDR1 SGHTA, CDR2 FQGNSA. The CDR3 DNA reads as TGTGCCAGCAGCTTATCCGGGACTAGCGGGAACAATGAGCAGTTCTTC. It is translated as CASSLSGTSGNNEQFF.

The gene calls are TRBV6-5 and TRBJ1-1, with 9 bases lining up with TRBD1. The CDR3 sequence is 16 residues long. J was trimmed by 4 bases and V by 2 bases; bases with no gene match: 8. Per germline, CDR1 MNHEY and CDR2 SVGAGI. The CDR3 bases are TGTGCCAGCAGTTACGGGACAGGGACGGTAATCACTGAAGCTTTCTTT. Amino acid sequence: CASSYGTGTVITEAFF.

The chain joins TRBV19 to TRBJ2-2; TRBD1 might be the D (6 bases). This CDR3 has 17 amino acids. In germline, CDR1 is LNHDA, CDR2 SQIVND (reference sequence). The V end lost 5 bases, the J end lost 1 base, and 17 bases lay between the germline ends. The DNA for the CDR3 is TGTGCCAGTAGTGCAAGGACAGTTGCTAGGAACACCGGGGAGCTGTTTTTT. This translates into CASSARTVARNTGELFF.

The V and J genes are TRBV10-3 and TRBJ2-1; 11 nucleotides match TRBD2. The V and J ends lost 4 bases and 5 bases, in that order; junction bases with no gene match: 7. This CDR3 spans 16 amino acids. The germline V gene has CDR1 ENHRY and CDR2 SYGVKD. CDR3 sequence (DNA): TGTGCCATCAGTGCTAGCGGGGGGCCGGGAAACAATGAGCAGTTCTTC. Residues: CAISASGGPGNNEQFF.

The chain recombines TRBV7-9 with TRBJ1-4; perhaps TRBD1 as D (5 bases). CDR1 and CDR2 (germline): SEHNR, FQNEAQ (reference sequence). Trimming took off 0 bases at V and 6 bases at J, with 14 bases between the two ends. The CDR3 spans 16 residues. CDR3 residues: CASSLAPSGLYEKLFF. The CDR3 bases are TGTGCCAGCAGCTTAGCCCCATCAGGGTTATATGAAAAACTGTTTTTT. The full variable domain, its missing parts supplied by reference TRBV7-9 and TRBJ1-4, is DTGVSQNPRHKITKRGQNVTFRCDPISEHNRLYWYRQTLGQGPEFLTYFQNEAQLEKSRLLSDRFSAERPKGSFSTLEIQRTEQGDSAMYLCASSLAPSGLYEKLFFGSGTQLSVL.

This chain connects TRBV7-6 to TRBJ1-1, with D possibly TRBD1 on 5 matching bases. The CDR3 totals 13 residues. The germline V gene has CDR1 SGHVS and CDR2 FNYEAQ. V dropped 3 bases and J dropped 9 bases, with 14 bases sitting between them. CDR3 coding DNA: TGTGCCAGCAGCTTCCCTGGGAGGGACCAAGCTTTCTTT. Amino acids: CASSFPGRDQAFF.

This clone turned up a few times. The CDR3 DNA is TGCGCCAGCAGCCTTAAGGGGGGGAAAGGCACTGAAGCTTTCTTT. It yields the protein CASSLKGGKGTEAFF. The rearrangement links TRBV4-1 to TRBJ1-1, with a possible D match to TRBD1 (6 bases). CDR1 and CDR2 from the germline V gene are MGHRA and YSYEKL. CDR3 length equals 15 residues. V lost 4 bases and J lost 4, with 16 bases in between.

This chain connects TRBV10-1 to TRBJ2-3; 11 bases are a match to TRBD2. The CDR3 runs 16 residues. From germline, CDR1 is WNHNN and CDR2 SYGVQD (reference sequence). V gave up 5 bases and J gave up 2 bases; unmatched junction bases: 6. The CDR3 loop reads CASSLLAGGLTDTQYF. As DNA, the CDR3 is TGCGCCAGCAGTCTGCTAGCGGGGGGTCTCACAGATACGCAGTATTTT.

V usage is TRBV5-4 and J usage is TRBJ1-2, with D unresolved. V lost 4 bases, J lost 4 bases, and 11 bases lay in between. This CDR3 spans 13 amino acids. Germline V gene lookup returns CDR1 SGHNT and CDR2 YYREEE (reference sequence). The CDR3 sequence: CASSLQQAYGYTF. CDR3 coding DNA: TGTGCCAGCAGCCTACAGCAAGCCTATGGCTACACCTTC. The variable domain in full, completed from reference TRBV5-4 and TRBJ1-2, reads ETGVTQSPTHLIKTRGQQVTLRCSSQSGHNTVSWYQQALGQGPQFIFQYYREEENGRGNFPPRFSGLQFPNYSSELNVNALELDDSALYLCASSLQQAYGYTFGSGTRLTVV.

This rearrangement joins TRBV7-3 to TRBJ2-2; 8 bases map to TRBD1. This CDR3 contains 18 residues. The V segment lost 6 bases and the J segment 3 bases; nucleotides outside the gene matches: 15. In germline, CDR1 is SGHTA, CDR2 FQGTGA. The CDR3 spells CASRHNRGGTGYTGELFF. CDR3 sequence (DNA): TGTGCCAGCAGACACAACAGAGGGGGGACAGGCTACACCGGGGAGCTGTTTTTT.

The J gene is TRBJ1-2, the V gene TRBV7-2, with 10 positions matching TRBD1. Germline trimming cut 4 bases from V and 4 bases from J; bases unmatched to any gene: 6. Germline CDR1 SGHTA, CDR2 FQGNSA. The CDR3 contains 15 residues. The CDR3 protein is CASSSRDRGVYGYTF. In DNA, the CDR3 is TGTGCCAGCAGCTCCCGGGACAGGGGAGTCTATGGCTACACCTTC.

The gene calls are TRBV5-1 and TRBJ1-6, with 8 bases matching TRBD1. V shed 4 bases and J 6 bases; nucleotides not matched to a gene: 6. The length of the CDR3 is 15 residues. Germline V gene sequence: CDR1 SGHRS, CDR2 YFSETQ. CDR3 sequence reads: CASSVGQGSNSPLHF. The CDR3 DNA reads as TGCGCCAGCAGCGTTGGACAGGGCTCTAATTCACCCCTCCACTTT.

Worth noting for this clone: In the same sample, other DNA sequences code for this CDR3. The chain links TRBV7-3 to TRBJ2-7; D is perhaps TRBD2 (6 bases). V was pared by 1 base and J by 7 bases, with 11 bases between. The CDR3 contains 13 residues. CDR1 and CDR2 (germline): SGHTA, FQGTGA. CDR3 residues: CASSLSPGGEQYF. DNA of the CDR3: TGTGCCAGCAGCTTAAGCCCTGGGGGGGAGCAGTACTTC.

This chain links TRBV5-1 with TRBJ2-7; D perhaps matches TRBD2 (5 bases). Germline CDR1 is SGHRS and CDR2 is YFSETQ. The CDR3 spans 15 residues. Trimming left V 0 bases short and J 2 bases short, with 12 bases between. The CDR3 loop is CASSLGRAGAYEQYF. The CDR3 DNA sequence: TGCGCCAGCAGCTTGGGGCGGGCAGGAGCCTACGAGCAGTACTTC.